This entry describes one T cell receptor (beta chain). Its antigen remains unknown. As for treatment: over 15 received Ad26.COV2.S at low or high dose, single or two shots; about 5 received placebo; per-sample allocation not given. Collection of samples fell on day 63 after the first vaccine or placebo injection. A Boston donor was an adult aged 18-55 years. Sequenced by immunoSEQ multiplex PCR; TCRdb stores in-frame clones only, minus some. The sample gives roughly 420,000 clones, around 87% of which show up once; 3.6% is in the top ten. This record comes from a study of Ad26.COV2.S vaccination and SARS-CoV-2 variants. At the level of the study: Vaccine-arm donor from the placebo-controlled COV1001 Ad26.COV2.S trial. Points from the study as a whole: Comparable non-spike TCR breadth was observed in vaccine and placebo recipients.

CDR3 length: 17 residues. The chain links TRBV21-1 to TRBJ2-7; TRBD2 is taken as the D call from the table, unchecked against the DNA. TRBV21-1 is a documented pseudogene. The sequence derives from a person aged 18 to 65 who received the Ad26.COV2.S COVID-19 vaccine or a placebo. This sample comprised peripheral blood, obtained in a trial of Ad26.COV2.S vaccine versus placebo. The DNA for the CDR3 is TGTGCCAGCAGCAAAGTCCCAAAGCGGGGCGAAACCTACGAGCAGTACTTC. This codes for CASSKVPKRGETYEQYF.